This is a list of T cell receptor beta chains from one sample in a study of vaccination effects on CD4 cells after COVID-19. These TCRs are of unknown antigen specificity. Profiling relied on immunoSEQ multiplex PCR, and the TCRdb table lists in-frame clones only, not all of them. Of roughly 45,000 clones listed, around 76% are singletons. Specimen: CD4+ T cells from PBMCs cultured with SARS-CoV-2 spike peptides, collected before COVID-19 vaccination. The receptors come from a human donor who received a COVID-19 vaccine. Both conserved end residues are part of each CDR3. The order of the fields is clone size, D gene, J gene, CDR3 length, V gene, CDR3 protein, CDR3 DNA. A D gene is named only where the DNA matches it firmly. A row's size may be missing; if present it is once, few, many or a size class.

-	-	TRBJ1-5	12	TRBV7-2	CASGIFNQPQHF	TGTGCCAGCGGAATTTTCAATCAGCCCCAGCATTTT
-	TRBD1	TRBJ1-1	13	TRBV29-1	CSVHLQGDTEAFF	TGCAGCGTCCACCTACAGGGGGACACTGAAGCTTTCTTT
few	-	TRBJ1-3	13	TRBV9	CASNTGPGNTIYF	TGTGCCAGCAATACAGGGCCTGGAAACACCATATATTTT
-	-	TRBJ2-5	12	TRBV11-3	CASSQIGETQYF	TGTGCCAGCAGCCAGATAGGAGAGACCCAGTACTTC
-	-	TRBJ2-3	14	TRBV6-5	CASRPTVSTDTQYF	TGTGCCAGCAGGCCGACAGTTAGCACAGATACGCAGTATTTT
-	-	TRBJ2-3	15	TRBV2	CASRGRGASTDTQYF	TGTGCCAGCAGGGGCCGGGGGGCTAGCACAGATACGCAGTATTTT
-	-	TRBJ2-3	13	TRBV14	CASSQASTDTQYF	TGTGCCAGCAGCCAAGCCAGCACAGATACGCAGTATTTT
once	-	TRBJ2-5	19	TRBV4-1	CASSLTIAKAVGLQETQYF	TGCGCCAGCAGCTTAACCATAGCCAAGGCGGTTGGGCTTCAAGAGACCCAGTACTTC
-	TRBD2	TRBJ2-2	17	TRBV29-1	CSFQGTSGAANTGELFF	TGCAGCTTTCAAGGGACTAGCGGGGCCGCGAACACCGGGGAGCTGTTTTTT
once	-	TRBJ1-6	14	TRBV19	CASSISQGNSPLHF	TGTGCCAGTAGTATCAGCCAGGGGAATTCACCCCTCCACTTT
-	TRBD1	TRBJ1-5	15	TRBV19	CASRVGTAIVQPQHF	TGTGCCAGTAGGGTCGGGACAGCCATAGTTCAGCCCCAGCATTTT
-	-	TRBJ1-1	15	TRBV3-1/TRBV3-2	CASSLRGQQSREAFF	TGTGCCAGCAGCCTTAGGGGCCAGCAAAGCCGTGAAGCTTTCTTT
-	TRBD1	TRBJ2-3	16	TRBV7-8	CASSYNRGQYTDTQYF	TGTGCCAGCAGTTATAACCGGGGACAGTACACAGATACGCAGTATTTT
-	-	TRBJ2-3	15	TRBV5-1	CASSLVDPEKDTQYF	TGCGCCAGCAGCTTGGTTGACCCAGAAAAGGATACGCAGTATTTT
-	TRBD2	TRBJ2-1	21	TRBV4-2	CASSRVGLAGDDFSSYNEQFF	TGTGCCAGCAGCCGCGTGGGACTAGCGGGGGACGATTTTAGCTCCTACAATGAGCAGTTCTTC
-	-	TRBJ1-4	13	TRBV18	CASSEGSNEKLFF	TGTGCCAGCTCCGAAGGGAGTAATGAAAAACTGTTTTTT
-	TRBD1	TRBJ1-6	14	TRBV30	CAWRKTGGNSPLHF	TGTGCCTGGAGGAAGACAGGGGGGAATTCACCCCTCCACTTT
few	-	TRBJ2-1	16	TRBV10-2	CASSEPLPSSYNEQFF	TGCGCCAGCAGTGAGCCCCTGCCCAGCTCCTACAATGAGCAGTTCTTC
few	-	TRBJ2-3	14	TRBV5-1	CASSRWTDTDTQYF	TGCGCCAGCAGCCGATGGACAGACACAGATACGCAGTATTTT
-	TRBD1	TRBJ2-3	17	TRBV5-1	CASSMPGQGVFPDTQYF	TGCGCCAGCAGCATGCCGGGACAGGGGGTTTTCCCAGATACGCAGTATTTT
-	TRBD2	TRBJ2-3	17	TRBV24-1	CATSDPTSVTSTDTQYF	TGTGCCACCAGTGATCCGACTAGCGTCACTAGCACAGATACGCAGTATTTT
-	TRBD2	TRBJ2-3	15	TRBV24-1	CATSDAGEGTDTQYF	TGTGCCACCAGTGATGCGGGGGAGGGCACAGATACGCAGTATTTT
-	TRBD1	TRBJ1-2	15	TRBV20-1	CSASGWTGGDYGYTF	TGCAGTGCTAGTGGATGGACAGGGGGAGACTATGGCTACACCTTC
-	-	TRBJ1-1	13	TRBV7-2	CASSWQGKSEAFF	TGTGCCAGCAGCTGGCAGGGAAAATCTGAAGCTTTCTTT